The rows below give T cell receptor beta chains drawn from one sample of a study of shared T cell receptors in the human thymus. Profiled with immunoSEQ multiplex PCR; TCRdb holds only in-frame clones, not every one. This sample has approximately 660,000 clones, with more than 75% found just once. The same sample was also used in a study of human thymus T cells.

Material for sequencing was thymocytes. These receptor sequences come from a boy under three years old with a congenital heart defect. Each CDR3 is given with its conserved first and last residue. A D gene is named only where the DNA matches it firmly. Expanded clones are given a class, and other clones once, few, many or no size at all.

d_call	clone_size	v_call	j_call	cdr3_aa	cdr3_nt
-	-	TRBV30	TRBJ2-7	CAWNGSPPTPYEQYF	TGTGCCTGGAACGGGAGCCCCCCAACTCCCTACGAGCAGTACTTC
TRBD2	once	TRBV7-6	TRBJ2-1	CASSLASGLAGDNEQFF	TGTGCCAGCAGCTTAGCCTCGGGACTAGCGGGAGACAATGAGCAGTTCTTC
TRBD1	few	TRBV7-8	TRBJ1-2	CASSFNRGGGYTF	TGTGCCAGCAGCTTTAACAGGGGGGGTGGCTACACCTTC
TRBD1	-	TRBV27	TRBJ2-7	CASSLDGQGGYEQYF	TGTGCCAGCAGTTTAGACGGACAGGGGGGATACGAGCAGTACTTC
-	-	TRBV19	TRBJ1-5	CASSIVRGVSNQPQHF	TGTGCCAGTAGTATAGTCAGGGGCGTCAGCAATCAGCCCCAGCATTTT
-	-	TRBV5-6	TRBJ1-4	CASSARGVGLPTNEKLFF	TGTGCCAGCAGCGCGCGGGGGGTTGGACTTCCAACTAATGAAAAACTGTTTTTT
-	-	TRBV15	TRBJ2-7	CATSREGTSSYEQYF	TGTGCCACCAGCAGAGAGGGCACCAGCTCCTACGAGCAGTACTTC
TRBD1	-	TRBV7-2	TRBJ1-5	CASSLRGPGDPNQPQHF	TGTGCCAGCAGCTTAAGGGGGCCGGGGGACCCAAATCAGCCCCAGCATTTT
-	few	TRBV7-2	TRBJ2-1	CASSQQGSYNEQFF	TGTGCCAGCAGCCAACAGGGATCCTACAATGAGCAGTTCTTC
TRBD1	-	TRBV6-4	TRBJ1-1	CASSNRGATEAFF	TGTGCCAGCAGTAACAGGGGGGCCACTGAAGCTTTCTTT
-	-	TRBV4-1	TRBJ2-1	CASSRADYGYNEQFF	TGCGCCAGCAGCCGCGCGGACTATGGCTACAATGAGCAGTTCTTC
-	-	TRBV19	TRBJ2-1	CASSIRPSYNEQFF	TGTGCCAGTAGTATCAGGCCTTCCTACAATGAGCAGTTCTTC
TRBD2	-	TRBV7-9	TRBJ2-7	CASSLPGRAWYEQYF	TGTGCCAGCAGCTTACCCGGGAGGGCCTGGTACGAGCAGTACTTC
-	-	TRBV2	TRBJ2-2	CASSDRGFGHGELFF	TGTGCCAGCAGTGATCGGGGATTTGGGCATGGGGAGCTGTTTTTT
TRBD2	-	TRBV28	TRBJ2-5	CASSFGTSGRRETQYF	TGTGCCAGCAGTTTCGGGACTAGCGGGAGGAGGGAGACCCAGTACTTC
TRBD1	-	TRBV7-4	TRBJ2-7	CASSLGPNRGLGEQYF	TGTGCCAGCAGCTTAGGGCCAAACAGGGGCCTAGGGGAGCAGTACTTC
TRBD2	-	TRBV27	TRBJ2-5	CASSSRLAGAPEETQYF	TGTGCCAGCAGTTCGCGACTAGCGGGAGCTCCTGAGGAGACCCAGTACTTC
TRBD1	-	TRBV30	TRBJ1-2	CAWIGQGIYGYTF	TGTGCCTGGATAGGACAGGGAATCTATGGCTACACCTTC
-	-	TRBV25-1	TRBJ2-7	CASSELTGDVGQYF	TGTGCCAGCAGTGAATTGACGGGGGATGTCGGGCAGTACTTC
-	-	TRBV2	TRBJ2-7	CASSDRGNRFISYEQYF	TGTGCCAGCAGTGATAGGGGAAACAGGTTCATCTCCTACGAGCAGTACTTC
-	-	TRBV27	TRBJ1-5	CASSPGFDGSNQPQHF	TGTGCCAGCAGTCCAGGCTTTGACGGTAGCAATCAGCCCCAGCATTTT
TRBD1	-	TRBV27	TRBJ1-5	CASRANGGLTLGQGGGNQPQHF	TGTGCCAGCAGGGCCAATGGTGGCCTTACCCTGGGACAGGGGGGGGGCAATCAGCCCCAGCATTTT
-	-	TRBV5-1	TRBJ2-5	CASSRGFGETQYF	TGCGCCAGCAGTCGGGGGTTCGGGGAGACCCAGTACTTC
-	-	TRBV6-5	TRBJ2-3	CASSRRSGDTQYF	TGTGCCAGCAGCCGGAGGTCTGGGGATACGCAGTATTTT
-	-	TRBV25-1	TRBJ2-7	CASSEIGRGVRDKVKQYF	TGTGCCAGCAGTGAAATTGGCAGGGGGGTGCGCGATAAAGTCAAGCAGTACTTC
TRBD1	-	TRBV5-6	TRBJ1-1	CASSSGTGTFMNTEAFF	TGTGCCAGCAGCTCCGGGACAGGCACTTTCATGAATACTGAAGCTTTCTTT
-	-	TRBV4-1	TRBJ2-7	CASSQVGGRDYEQYF	TGCGCCAGCAGCCAAGTAGGGGGACGGGACTACGAGCAGTACTTC
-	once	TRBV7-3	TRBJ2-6	CASSFLSQDPNSGANVLTF	TGTGCCAGCAGCTTTCTGTCGCAGGATCCTAACTCTGGGGCCAACGTCCTGACTTTC
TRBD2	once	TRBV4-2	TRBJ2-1	CASSHLAGGSSDNEQFF	TGTGCCAGCAGCCACCTAGCGGGAGGGTCAAGCGACAATGAGCAGTTCTTC
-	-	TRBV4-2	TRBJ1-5	CASSQDPYGLGGDNQPQHF	TGTGCCAGCAGCCAAGATCCGTACGGGCTTGGAGGGGACAATCAGCCCCAGCATTTT
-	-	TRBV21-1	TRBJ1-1	CASISTGLSGTEAFF	TGTGCCAGCATTTCGACAGGGCTAAGTGGAACTGAAGCTTTCTTT
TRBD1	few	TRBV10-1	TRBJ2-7	CASRGQGVCEQYF	TGCGCCAGCAGGGGACAGGGCGTCTGCGAGCAGTACTTC
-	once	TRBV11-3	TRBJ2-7	CASSLVPREEQYF	TGTGCCAGCAGCTTAGTCCCCAGGGAAGAGCAGTACTTC
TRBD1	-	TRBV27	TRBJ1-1	CASSCRDRGFTEAFF	TGTGCCAGCAGTTGCCGGGACAGGGGATTTACTGAAGCTTTCTTT
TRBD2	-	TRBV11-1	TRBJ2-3	CASSTPTGLAGNTDTQYF	TGTGCCAGCAGCACTCCCACAGGACTAGCGGGGAACACAGATACGCAGTATTTT
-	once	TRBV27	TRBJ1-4	CASIWWGPAGEKLFF	TGTGCCAGCATATGGTGGGGTCCGGCGGGTGAAAAACTGTTTTTT
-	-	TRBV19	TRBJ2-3	CASSFSEPREDTQYF	TGTGCCAGTAGTTTCTCCGAGCCCAGGGAAGATACGCAGTATTTT
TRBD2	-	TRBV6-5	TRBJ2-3	CASSWTSGRLDTQYF	TGTGCCAGCAGTTGGACTAGCGGGAGACTAGATACGCAGTATTTT
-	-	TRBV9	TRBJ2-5	CASSGEGRGETQYF	TGTGCCAGCAGCGGCGAGGGAAGAGGGGAGACCCAGTACTTC
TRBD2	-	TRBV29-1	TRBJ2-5	CSVGGGLAGGHFQETQYF	TGCAGCGTGGGGGGGGGACTAGCGGGAGGCCACTTCCAAGAGACCCAGTACTTC
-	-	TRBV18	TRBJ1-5	CASSPHGYSNQPQHF	TGTGCCAGCTCACCGCACGGTTATAGCAATCAGCCCCAGCATTTT
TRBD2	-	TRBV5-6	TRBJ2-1	CASSYPLPRTSDEQFF	TGTGCCAGCAGCTACCCCCTCCCCCGGACTAGCGATGAGCAGTTCTTC
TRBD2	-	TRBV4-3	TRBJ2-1	CASSQIPGLAGGPQYNEQFF	TGCGCCAGCAGCCAAATCCCGGGACTAGCGGGAGGGCCCCAATACAATGAGCAGTTCTTC
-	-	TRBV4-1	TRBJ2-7	CASSHYRGGSSYEQYF	TGCGCCAGCAGCCATTATAGGGGTGGCTCTTCCTACGAGCAGTACTTC
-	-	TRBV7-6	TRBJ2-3	CASSLGRDSDTQYF	TGTGCCAGCAGCTTAGGGCGGGACTCAGATACGCAGTATTTT
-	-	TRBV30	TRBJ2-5	CAWSASGPRGQETQYF	TGTGCCTGGAGCGCTAGCGGGCCCAGGGGGCAAGAGACCCAGTACTTC
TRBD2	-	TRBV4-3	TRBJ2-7	CASSQVAERETYEQYF	TGCGCCAGCAGCCAAGTAGCGGAGCGGGAGACCTACGAGCAGTACTTC
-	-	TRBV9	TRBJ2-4	CASSFPGIAKNIQYF	TGTGCCAGCAGCTTCCCAGGGATAGCCAAAAACATTCAGTACTTC
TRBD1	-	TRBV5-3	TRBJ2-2	CARPPGQGYSDTGELFF	TGTGCCAGGCCTCCGGGACAGGGATATAGCGACACCGGGGAGCTGTTTTTT
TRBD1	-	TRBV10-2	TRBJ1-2	CASSGTGYGYTF	TGCGCCAGCAGTGGGACAGGCTACGGCTACACCTTC
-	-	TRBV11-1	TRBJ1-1	CASSFRGPSTEAFF	TGTGCCAGCAGCTTCAGGGGTCCCAGCACTGAAGCTTTCTTT
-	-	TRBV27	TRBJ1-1	CASSLSGPLRRTVRNTEAFF	TGTGCCAGCAGTTTATCGGGGCCCCTGCGGCGGACGGTAAGGAACACTGAAGCTTTCTTT
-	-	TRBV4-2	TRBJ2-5	CASSHPGGLVSAETQYF	TGTGCCAGCAGCCACCCCGGGGGGCTAGTATCTGCGGAGACCCAGTACTTC
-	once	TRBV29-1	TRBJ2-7	CSVANRDLNTYEQYF	TGCAGCGTTGCTAACAGGGACCTCAACACGTACGAGCAGTACTTC
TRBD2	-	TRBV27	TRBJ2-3	CASSSLAGASTDTQYF	TGTGCCAGCAGTTCCTTAGCGGGAGCGAGCACAGATACGCAGTATTTT
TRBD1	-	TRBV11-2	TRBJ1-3	CASSLRGGTGESGNTIYF	TGTGCCAGCAGCTTACGGGGCGGGACAGGGGAATCTGGAAACACCATATATTTT
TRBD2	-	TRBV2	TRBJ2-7	CASSEARTSAGEQYF	TGTGCCAGCAGTGAAGCGAGGACTAGTGCTGGCGAGCAGTACTTC
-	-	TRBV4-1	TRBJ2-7	CASSQVYSVPTRVPYEQYF	TGCGCCAGCAGCCAAGTTTACTCCGTTCCTACTCGGGTCCCGTACGAGCAGTACTTC
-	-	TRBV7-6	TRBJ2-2	CASSLAQSPGPDTGELFF	TGTGCCAGCAGCTTAGCGCAGTCCCCAGGCCCAGACACCGGGGAGCTGTTTTTT
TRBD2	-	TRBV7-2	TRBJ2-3	CASSLGDRTSGSTDTQYF	TGTGCCAGCAGCTTAGGGGACAGGACTAGCGGGAGCACAGATACGCAGTATTTT